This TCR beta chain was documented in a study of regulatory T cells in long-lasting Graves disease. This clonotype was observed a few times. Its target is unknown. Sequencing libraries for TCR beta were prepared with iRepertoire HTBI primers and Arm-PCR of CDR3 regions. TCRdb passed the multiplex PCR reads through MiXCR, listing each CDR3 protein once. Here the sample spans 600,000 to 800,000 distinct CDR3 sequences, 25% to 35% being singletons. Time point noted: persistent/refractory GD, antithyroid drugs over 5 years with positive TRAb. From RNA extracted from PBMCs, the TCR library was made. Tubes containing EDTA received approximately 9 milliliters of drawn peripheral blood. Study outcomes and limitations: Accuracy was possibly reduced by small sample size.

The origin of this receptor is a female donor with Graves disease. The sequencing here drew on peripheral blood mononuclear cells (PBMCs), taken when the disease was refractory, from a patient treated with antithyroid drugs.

This chain's CDR3 is CASSESKGTGNSPLHF. The CDR3 DNA is TGTGCCAGCAGTGAATCGAAAGGGACTGGTAATTCACCCCTCCACTTT. J is TRBJ1-6 and V is TRBV25-1; a possible D gene is TRBD1 (5 bases). The germline CDR1 and CDR2 sequences are MGHDK and SYGVNS. The CDR3 loop spans 16 amino acids. V lost 1 base and J 6 bases, leaving 13 bases between the germline ends.